This T cell receptor beta chain stems from a study of human T cells and chemical hapten exposure. Study overall: TCR yields differed between samples (mainly from small differences in pooled library volume).

CDR1 and CDR2 from the germline V gene are MGHDK and SYGVNS. This CDR3 comprises 15 residues. The V gene lost 1 base and the J gene lost 7 bases, with 11 bases spanning the gap. As the library was built, unique molecular identifiers were attached to individual cDNA molecules. TCRdb ran MiXCR on the 5' RACE reads and lists one entry per CDR3 protein. This table holds tens of thousands of distinct CDR3 sequences, roughly 7.7% found once. The study's findings and limits: Sensitization with DPC brought no change to TCRs above 1 in 1000 in frequency.

Unfractionated whole blood yielded the extracted total RNA. Many counts were recorded for this clonotype. Its antigen remains unidentified. The sequence was collected from a male donor in good health. The rearrangement uses TRBV25-1 and TRBJ1-6; D possibly corresponds to TRBD1 (5 bases). DNA for the CDR3: TGTGCCAGCAGTGAATGGGGTCAGGGAAATTCACCCCTCCACTTT. It is translated as CASSEWGQGNSPLHF.